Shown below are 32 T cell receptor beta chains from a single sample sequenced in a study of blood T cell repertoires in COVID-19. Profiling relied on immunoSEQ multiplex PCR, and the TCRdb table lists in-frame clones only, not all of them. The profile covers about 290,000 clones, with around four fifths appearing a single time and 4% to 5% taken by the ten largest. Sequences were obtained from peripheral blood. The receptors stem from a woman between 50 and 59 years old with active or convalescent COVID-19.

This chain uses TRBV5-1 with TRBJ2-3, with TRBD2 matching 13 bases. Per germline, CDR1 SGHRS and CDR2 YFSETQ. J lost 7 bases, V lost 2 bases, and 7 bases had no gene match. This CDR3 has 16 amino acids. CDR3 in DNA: TGCGCCAGCAGCTTCACACTAGCGGGAGGGCGAAATACGCAGTATTTT. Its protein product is CASSFTLAGGRNTQYF.

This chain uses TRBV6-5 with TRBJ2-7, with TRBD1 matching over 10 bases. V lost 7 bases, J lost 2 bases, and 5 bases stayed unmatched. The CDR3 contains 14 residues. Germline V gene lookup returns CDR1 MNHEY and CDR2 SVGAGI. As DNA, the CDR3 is TGTGCCAGCAACCCGGACAGGGGGACCTACGAGCAGTACTTC. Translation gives CASNPDRGTYEQYF.

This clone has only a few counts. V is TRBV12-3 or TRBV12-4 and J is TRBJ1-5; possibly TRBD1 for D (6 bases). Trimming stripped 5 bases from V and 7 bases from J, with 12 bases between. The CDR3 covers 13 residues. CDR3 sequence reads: CASSTHRDQPQHF. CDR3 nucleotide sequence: TGTGCCAGCAGTACCCACAGGGACCAGCCCCAGCATTTT.

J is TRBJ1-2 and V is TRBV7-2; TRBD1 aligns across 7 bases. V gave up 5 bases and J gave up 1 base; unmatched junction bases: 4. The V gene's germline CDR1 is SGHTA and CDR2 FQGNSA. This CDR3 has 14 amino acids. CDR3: CASSRDSLNYGYTF. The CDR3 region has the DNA TGTGCCAGCAGCCGGGACAGCCTTAACTATGGCTACACCTTC.

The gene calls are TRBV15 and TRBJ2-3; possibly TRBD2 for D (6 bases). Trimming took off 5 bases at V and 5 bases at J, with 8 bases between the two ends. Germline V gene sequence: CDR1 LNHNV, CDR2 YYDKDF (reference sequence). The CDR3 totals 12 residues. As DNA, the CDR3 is TGTGCCACCAGCCGACTAGTAGATACGCAGTATTTT. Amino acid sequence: CATSRLVDTQYF. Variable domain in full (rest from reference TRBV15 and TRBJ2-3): DAMVIQNPRYQVTQFGKPVTLSCSQTLNHNVMYWYQQKSSQAPKLLFHYYDKDFNNEADTPDNFQSRRPNTSFCFLDIRSPGLGDTAMYLCATSRLVDTQYFGPGTRLTVL.

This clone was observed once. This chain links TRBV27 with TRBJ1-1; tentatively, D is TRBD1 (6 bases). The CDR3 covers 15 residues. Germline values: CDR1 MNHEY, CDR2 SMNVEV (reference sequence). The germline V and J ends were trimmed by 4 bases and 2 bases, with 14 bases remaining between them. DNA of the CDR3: TGTGCCAGCAGTTACTACAGGGAGGGCAACACTGAAGCTTTCTTT. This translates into CASSYYREGNTEAFF.

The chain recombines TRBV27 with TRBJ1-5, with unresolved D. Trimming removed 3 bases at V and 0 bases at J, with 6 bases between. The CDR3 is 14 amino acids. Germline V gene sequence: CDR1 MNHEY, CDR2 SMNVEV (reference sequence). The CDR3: CASSFGGSNQPQHF. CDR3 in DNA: TGTGCCAGCAGTTTCGGTGGTAGCAATCAGCCCCAGCATTTT.

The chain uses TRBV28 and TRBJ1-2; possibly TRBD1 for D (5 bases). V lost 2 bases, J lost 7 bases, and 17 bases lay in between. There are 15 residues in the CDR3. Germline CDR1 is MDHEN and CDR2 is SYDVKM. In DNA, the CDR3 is TGTGCCAGCAGTTTAAACCCCCCAGGGTTCGGTGGCTACACCTTC. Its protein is CASSLNPPGFGGYTF.

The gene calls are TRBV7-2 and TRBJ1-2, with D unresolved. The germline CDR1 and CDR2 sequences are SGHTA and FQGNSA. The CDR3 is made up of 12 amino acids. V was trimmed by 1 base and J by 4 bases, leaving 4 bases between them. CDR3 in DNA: TGTGCCAGCAGCTTAGACAGCTATGGCTACACCTTC. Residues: CASSLDSYGYTF.

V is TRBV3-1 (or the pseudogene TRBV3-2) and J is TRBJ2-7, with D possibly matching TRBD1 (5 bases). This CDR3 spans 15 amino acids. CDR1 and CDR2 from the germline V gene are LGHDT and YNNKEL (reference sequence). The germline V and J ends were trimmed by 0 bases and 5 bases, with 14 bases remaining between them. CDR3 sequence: CASSQEGVPENEQYF. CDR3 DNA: TGTGCCAGCAGCCAAGAAGGGGTCCCGGAAAACGAGCAGTACTTC.

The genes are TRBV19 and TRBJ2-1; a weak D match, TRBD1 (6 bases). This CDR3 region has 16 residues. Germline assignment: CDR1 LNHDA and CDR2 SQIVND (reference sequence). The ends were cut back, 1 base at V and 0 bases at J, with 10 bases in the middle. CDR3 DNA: TGTGCCAGTAGTATAGGGGGGACACCCTCCTACAATGAGCAGTTCTTC. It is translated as CASSIGGTPSYNEQFF. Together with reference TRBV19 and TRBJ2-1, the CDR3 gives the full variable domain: DGGITQSPKYLFRKEGQNVTLSCEQNLNHDAMYWYRQDPGQGLRLIYYSQIVNDFQKGDIAEGYSVSREKKESFPLTVTSAQKNPTAFYLCASSIGGTPSYNEQFFGPGTRLTVL.

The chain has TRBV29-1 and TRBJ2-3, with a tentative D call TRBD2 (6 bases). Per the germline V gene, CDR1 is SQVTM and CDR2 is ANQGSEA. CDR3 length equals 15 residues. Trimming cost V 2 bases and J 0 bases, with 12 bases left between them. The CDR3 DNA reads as TGCAGCGTTGAATTAGCGGAGACTAGCACAGATACGCAGTATTTT. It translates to CSVELAETSTDTQYF.

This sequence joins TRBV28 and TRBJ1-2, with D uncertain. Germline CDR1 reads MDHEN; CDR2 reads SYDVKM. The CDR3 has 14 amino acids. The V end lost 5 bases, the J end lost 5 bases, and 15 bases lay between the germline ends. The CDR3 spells CASSNQDRHYGYTF. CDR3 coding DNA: TGTGCCAGCAGTAATCAGGATAGGCATTATGGCTACACCTTC.

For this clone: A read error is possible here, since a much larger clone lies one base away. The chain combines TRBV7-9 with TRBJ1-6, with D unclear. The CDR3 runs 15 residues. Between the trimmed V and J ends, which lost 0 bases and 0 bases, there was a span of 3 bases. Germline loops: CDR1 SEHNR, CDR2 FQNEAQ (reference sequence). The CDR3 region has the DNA TGTGCCAGCAGCTTAGCGAGCTCCTATAATTCACCCCTCCACTTT. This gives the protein CASSLASSYNSPLHF.

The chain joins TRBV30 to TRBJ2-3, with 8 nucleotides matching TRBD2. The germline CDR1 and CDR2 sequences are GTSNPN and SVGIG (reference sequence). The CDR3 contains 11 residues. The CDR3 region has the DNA TGTTCCGGCGGGAGGACAGATACGCAGTATTTT. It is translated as CSGGRTDTQYF.

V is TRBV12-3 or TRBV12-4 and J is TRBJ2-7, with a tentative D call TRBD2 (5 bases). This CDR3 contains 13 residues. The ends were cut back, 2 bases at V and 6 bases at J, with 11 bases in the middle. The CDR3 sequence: CASSLSRGSEQYF. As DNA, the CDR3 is TGTGCCAGCAGTTTATCCCGAGGGAGCGAGCAGTACTTC.

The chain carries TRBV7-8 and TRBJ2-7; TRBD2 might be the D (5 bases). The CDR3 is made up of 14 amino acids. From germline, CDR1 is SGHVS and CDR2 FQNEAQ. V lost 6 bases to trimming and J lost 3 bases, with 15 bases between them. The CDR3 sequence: CASREGGLYYEQYF. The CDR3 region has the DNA TGTGCCAGCAGGGAAGGAGGACTGTACTACGAGCAGTACTTC.

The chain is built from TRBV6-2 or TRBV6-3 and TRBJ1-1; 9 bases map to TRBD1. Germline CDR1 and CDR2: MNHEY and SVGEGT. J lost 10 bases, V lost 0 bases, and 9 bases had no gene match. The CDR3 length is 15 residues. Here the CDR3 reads CASSYSGQGGRGAFF. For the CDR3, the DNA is TGTGCCAGCAGTTACTCGGGACAGGGTGGGCGCGGAGCTTTCTTT.

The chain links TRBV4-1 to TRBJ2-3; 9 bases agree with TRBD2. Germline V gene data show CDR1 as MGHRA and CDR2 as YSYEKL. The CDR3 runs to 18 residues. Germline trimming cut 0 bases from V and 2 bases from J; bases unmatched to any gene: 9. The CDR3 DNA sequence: TGCGCCAGCAGCCAAGATCGGAGTAGCGGGAGTTTCACAGATACGCAGTATTTT. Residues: CASSQDRSSGSFTDTQYF.

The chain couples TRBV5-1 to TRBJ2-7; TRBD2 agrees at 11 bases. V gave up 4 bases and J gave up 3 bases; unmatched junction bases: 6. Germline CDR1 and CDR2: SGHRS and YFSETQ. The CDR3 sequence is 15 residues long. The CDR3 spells CASSKTGTSGYEQYF. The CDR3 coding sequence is TGCGCCAGCAGCAAAACCGGGACTAGCGGCTACGAGCAGTACTTC.

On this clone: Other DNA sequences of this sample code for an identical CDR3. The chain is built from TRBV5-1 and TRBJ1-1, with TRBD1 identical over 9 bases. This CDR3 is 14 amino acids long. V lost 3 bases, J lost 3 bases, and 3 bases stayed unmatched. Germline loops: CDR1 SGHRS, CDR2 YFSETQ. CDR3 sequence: CASSSTGGYTEAFF. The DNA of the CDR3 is TGCGCCAGCAGCTCCACAGGGGGCTACACTGAAGCTTTCTTT.

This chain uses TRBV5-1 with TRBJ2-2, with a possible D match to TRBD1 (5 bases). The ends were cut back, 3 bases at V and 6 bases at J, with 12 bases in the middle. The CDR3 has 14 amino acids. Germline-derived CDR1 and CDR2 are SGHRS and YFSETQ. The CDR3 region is CASSSLQGSGELFF. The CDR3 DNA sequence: TGCGCCAGCAGCTCCCTCCAGGGCTCCGGGGAGCTGTTTTTT. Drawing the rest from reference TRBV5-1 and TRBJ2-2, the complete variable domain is KAGVTQTPRYLIKTRGQQVTLSCSPISGHRSVSWYQQTPGQGLQFLFEYFSETQRNKGNFPGRFSGRQFSNSRSEMNVSTLELGDSALYLCASSSLQGSGELFFGEGSRLTVL.

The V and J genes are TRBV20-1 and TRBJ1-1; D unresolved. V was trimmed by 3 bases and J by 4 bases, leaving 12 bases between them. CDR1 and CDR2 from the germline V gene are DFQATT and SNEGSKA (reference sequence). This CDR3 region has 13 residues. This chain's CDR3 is CSASEGITTEAFF. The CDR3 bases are TGCAGTGCTAGTGAGGGCATTACCACTGAAGCTTTCTTT.

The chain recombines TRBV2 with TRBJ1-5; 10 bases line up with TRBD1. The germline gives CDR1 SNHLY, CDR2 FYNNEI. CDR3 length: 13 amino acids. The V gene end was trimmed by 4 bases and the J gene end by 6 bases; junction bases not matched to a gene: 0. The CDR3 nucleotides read TGTGCCAGCAGTGGGGACAGGGGTCAGCCCCAGCATTTT. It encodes CASSGDRGQPQHF.

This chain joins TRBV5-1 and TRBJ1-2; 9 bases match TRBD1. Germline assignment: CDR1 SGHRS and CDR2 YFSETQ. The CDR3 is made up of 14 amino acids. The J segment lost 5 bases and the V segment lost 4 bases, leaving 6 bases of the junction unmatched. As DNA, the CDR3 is TGCGCCAGCAGCCTCTCGGGACAGGGATATGGCTACACCTTC. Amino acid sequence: CASSLSGQGYGYTF.

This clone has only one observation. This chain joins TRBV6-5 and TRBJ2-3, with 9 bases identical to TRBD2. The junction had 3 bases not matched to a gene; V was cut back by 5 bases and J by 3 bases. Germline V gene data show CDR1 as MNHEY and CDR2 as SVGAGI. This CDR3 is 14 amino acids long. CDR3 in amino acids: CASSNSGSTDTQYF. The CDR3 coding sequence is TGTGCCAGCAGTAATAGCGGGAGTACAGATACGCAGTATTTT.

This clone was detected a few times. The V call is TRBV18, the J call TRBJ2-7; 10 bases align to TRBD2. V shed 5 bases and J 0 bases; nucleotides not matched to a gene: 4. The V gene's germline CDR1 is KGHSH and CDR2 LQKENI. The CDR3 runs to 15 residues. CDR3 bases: TGTGCCAGCTCATGGACTAGCGGCAACTCCTACGAGCAGTACTTC. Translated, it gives CASSWTSGNSYEQYF.

CDR3 loop: CASSPTGHSPLHF. In nucleotides, the CDR3 is TGTGCCAGCAGCCCCACAGGTCATTCACCCCTCCACTTT. This chain uses TRBV3-1 (or the pseudogene TRBV3-2) with TRBJ1-6; tentatively, D is TRBD1 (5 bases). The V end was cut by 4 bases, the J end by 8 bases, with 9 bases between. The CDR3 is made up of 13 amino acids. From germline, CDR1 is LGHDT and CDR2 YNNKEL (reference sequence).

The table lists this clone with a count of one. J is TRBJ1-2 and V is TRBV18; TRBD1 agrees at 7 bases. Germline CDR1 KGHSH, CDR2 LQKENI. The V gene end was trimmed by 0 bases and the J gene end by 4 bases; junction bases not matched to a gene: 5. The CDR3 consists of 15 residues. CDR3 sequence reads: CASSPPISGGYGYTF. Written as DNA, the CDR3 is TGTGCCAGCTCACCACCAATCTCAGGGGGCTATGGCTACACCTTC.

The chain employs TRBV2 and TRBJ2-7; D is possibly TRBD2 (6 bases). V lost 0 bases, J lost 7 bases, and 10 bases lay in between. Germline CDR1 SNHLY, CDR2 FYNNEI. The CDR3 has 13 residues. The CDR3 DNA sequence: TGTGCCAGCAGTGAAGCGCGGAGGGGTGAGCAGTACTTC. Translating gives CASSEARRGEQYF.

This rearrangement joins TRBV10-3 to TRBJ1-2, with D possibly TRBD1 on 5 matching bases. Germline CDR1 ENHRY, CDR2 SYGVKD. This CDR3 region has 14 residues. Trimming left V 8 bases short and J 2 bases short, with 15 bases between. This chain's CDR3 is CAIQGSSGNYGYTF. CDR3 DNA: TGTGCCATCCAAGGGTCCTCAGGGAACTATGGCTACACCTTC.

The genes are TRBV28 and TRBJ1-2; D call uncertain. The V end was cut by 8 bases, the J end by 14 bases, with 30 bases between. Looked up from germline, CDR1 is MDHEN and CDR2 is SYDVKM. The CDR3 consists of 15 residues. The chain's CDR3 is CASALTPRLLFLYTF. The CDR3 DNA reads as TGTGCCAGCGCTCTCACCCCTAGACTTTTATTTCTCTATACCTTC.